One and the same sample provided the 30 T cell receptor beta chains below, sequenced in a study of Ad26.COV2.S vaccination and SARS-CoV-2 variants. Libraries were prepared by immunoSEQ multiplex PCR; TCRdb keeps only in-frame clonotypes and omits some of them. This table has more than 400,000 clones, roughly 90% appearing once. The treatment denotes: about 20 received Ad26.COV2.S at low or high dose, single or two shots; several received placebo; per-sample allocation not given. Sampling happened 63 days after the first vaccine or placebo injection. The source material was peripheral blood, sampled in a trial of Ad26.COV2.S vaccine versus placebo. The receptors here all came from a person aged 18-60 years who received the Ad26.COV2.S COVID-19 vaccine or a placebo.

The chain has TRBV3-1 (or the pseudogene TRBV3-2) and TRBJ2-2; 12 nucleotides agree with TRBD2. The germline CDR1 and CDR2 sequences are LGHDT and YNNKEL (reference sequence). The trim removed 4 bases at V and 6 bases at J, leaving 9 bases unmatched. The CDR3 contains 17 residues. CDR3 protein: CASSPYPSGGASGELFF. In nucleotides, the CDR3 is TGTGCCAGCAGCCCTTACCCTAGCGGGGGGGCGTCCGGGGAGCTGTTTTTT.

This clone was seen once. The genes are TRBV28 and TRBJ2-7; D is undetermined. V lost 2 bases and J 3 bases, leaving 8 bases between the germline ends. CDR1 MDHEN and CDR2 SYDVKM come from the germline V gene. The CDR3 has 13 residues. The DNA of the CDR3 is TGTGCCAGCAGTTTACTTCCCCTCTACGAGCAGTACTTC. Translating gives CASSLLPLYEQYF.

V and J are TRBV3-1 (or the pseudogene TRBV3-2) and TRBJ2-1; D is unresolved. Germline V gene data show CDR1 as LGHDT and CDR2 as YNNKEL (reference sequence). Trimming cost V 4 bases and J 6 bases, with 13 bases left between them. This CDR3 has 14 residues. CDR3 coding DNA: TGTGCCAGCAGCCTCCATACTGGTGGCAATGAGCAGTTCTTC. Its protein is CASSLHTGGNEQFF.

This chain uses TRBV9 with TRBJ2-3; 9 nucleotides agree with TRBD2. CDR1 SGDLS and CDR2 YYNGEE come from the germline V gene. The CDR3 totals 15 residues. This CDR3 reads CATSGGITSTDTQYF. CDR3 nucleotide sequence: TGTGCTACAAGCGGGGGGATCACTAGCACAGATACGCAGTATTTT.

This sequence joins TRBV2 and TRBJ2-7, with 8 nucleotides matching TRBD1. V dropped 1 base and J dropped 4; count of bases not matched to a gene: 6. The germline V gene encodes CDR1 SNHLY and CDR2 FYNNEI. This CDR3 has 15 amino acids. The CDR3 bases are TGTGCCAGCAGTGAAGGGGACAGGATTTCTTACGAGCAGTACTTC. This sequence encodes CASSEGDRISYEQYF. Full variable domain (outside the CDR3, taken from reference TRBV2 and TRBJ2-7): EPEVTQTPSHQVTQMGQEVILRCVPISNHLYFYWYRQILGQKVEFLVSFYNNEISEKSEIFDDQFSVERPDGSNFTLKIRSTKLEDSAMYFCASSEGDRISYEQYFGPGTRLTVT.

The chain joins TRBV25-1 to TRBJ2-7; 8 bases are a match to TRBD1. The trim removed 3 bases at V and 2 bases at J, leaving 3 bases unmatched. CDR3 length: 14 amino acids. Germline lookup yields CDR1 MGHDK and CDR2 SYGVNS. The CDR3 reads CASSEADRAYEQYF. DNA of the CDR3: TGTGCCAGCAGTGAGGCGGACAGGGCCTACGAGCAGTACTTC.

The chain has TRBV3-1 (or the pseudogene TRBV3-2) and TRBJ1-6, with 8 nucleotides matching TRBD1. CDR1 is LGHDT, CDR2 YNNKEL, per germline (reference sequence). The ends lost 0 bases at V and 9 bases at J; junction bases unmatched: 1. This CDR3 contains 14 residues. CDR3 in amino acids: CASSQDGTGSPLHF. CDR3 bases: TGTGCCAGCAGCCAAGATGGGACAGGTTCACCCCTCCACTTT.

V gene TRBV7-2 combines with J gene TRBJ2-7; possible D gene TRBD2, 7 bases. The CDR3 loop spans 14 amino acids. Germline V lookup: CDR1 SGHTA, CDR2 FQGNSA. V dropped 5 bases and J dropped 7 bases, with 18 bases sitting between them. CDR3 in amino acids: CASSRRGARNEQYF. In nucleotides, the CDR3 is TGTGCCAGCAGCAGACGGGGGGCCAGGAATGAGCAGTACTTC.

This rearrangement joins TRBV5-1 to TRBJ2-1; D unclear. The CDR3 is made up of 16 amino acids. Germline V lookup: CDR1 SGHRS, CDR2 YFSETQ. Trimming left V 0 bases short and J 0 bases short, with 10 bases between. The CDR3 protein is CASSLGHLSSYNEQFF. The CDR3 DNA reads as TGCGCCAGCAGCTTGGGACATCTTAGCTCCTACAATGAGCAGTTCTTC.

V is TRBV3-1 (or the pseudogene TRBV3-2) and J is TRBJ1-5, with D maybe TRBD1 (5 bases). This CDR3 comprises 15 residues. CDR1 and CDR2 (germline): LGHDT, YNNKEL (reference sequence). V lost 1 base, J lost 1 base, and 8 bases lay in between. DNA for the CDR3: TGTGCCAGCAGCCAAGGCTGGGACAGCAATCAGCCCCAGCATTTT. Translation: CASSQGWDSNQPQHF.

V and J are TRBV10-1 and TRBJ2-7; D is uncertain. Germline CDR1 reads WNHNN; CDR2 reads SYGVQD (reference sequence). This CDR3 spans 14 amino acids. V gave up 2 bases and J gave up 0 bases, with 8 bases separating them. The CDR3 bases are TGCGCCAGCAGTGAGACGGCAAACTCCTACGAGCAGTACTTC. As protein: CASSETANSYEQYF.

This clone is a singleton in its sample. The gene calls are TRBV19 and TRBJ1-5; D may be TRBD1 (5 bases). The CDR3 is 18 amino acids. The V end lost 2 bases, the J end lost 0 bases, and 17 bases lay between the germline ends. CDR1 and CDR2 (germline): LNHDA, SQIVND (reference sequence). The DNA for the CDR3 is TGTGCCAGTAGTATACGGGTAAAGGACACGACTAGCAATCAGCCCCAGCATTTT. Protein product: CASSIRVKDTTSNQPQHF. Full variable domain (missing parts from reference TRBV19 and TRBJ1-5): DGGITQSPKYLFRKEGQNVTLSCEQNLNHDAMYWYRQDPGQGLRLIYYSQIVNDFQKGDIAEGYSVSREKKESFPLTVTSAQKNPTAFYLCASSIRVKDTTSNQPQHFGDGTRLSIL.

The chain uses TRBV6-5 and TRBJ1-1; D is unclear. CDR1 is MNHEY and CDR2 is SVGAGI in the germline V gene. The CDR3 totals 14 residues. Trimming took off 7 bases at V and 3 bases at J, with 15 bases between the two ends. As DNA, the CDR3 is TGTGCCAGCATCCCAGTTTCGTCCTACACTGAAGCTTTCTTT. As protein: CASIPVSSYTEAFF.

This clone has only a few counts. The chain employs TRBV7-9 and TRBJ1-2; maybe TRBD1 (6 bases). V was shortened by 3 bases and J by 4 bases, with 6 bases between the two germline ends. Germline values: CDR1 SEHNR, CDR2 FQNEAQ (reference sequence). This CDR3 comprises 12 residues. The CDR3 protein is CASSLDSYGYTF. For the CDR3, the DNA is TGTGCCAGCAGCTTGGACAGCTATGGCTACACCTTC.

This clone was observed a few times. V usage is TRBV27 and J usage is TRBJ1-2; weak D call: TRBD1 (6 bases). Between the trimmed V and J ends, which lost 3 bases and 2 bases, there was a span of 7 bases. CDR1 MNHEY and CDR2 SMNVEV come from the germline V gene (reference sequence). The CDR3 consists of 13 residues. CDR3 in amino acids: CASSFTGNYGYTF. Written as DNA, the CDR3 is TGTGCCAGCAGTTTCACAGGGAACTATGGCTACACCTTC.

The V and J genes are TRBV27 and TRBJ2-2; D uncertain. V was cut by 6 bases and J by 1 base, with 9 bases left in between. CDR1 is MNHEY and CDR2 is SMNVEV in the germline V gene (reference sequence). The CDR3 covers 14 residues. The CDR3 DNA follows: TGTGCCAGCAGGCGAGATAAGAACACCGGGGAGCTGTTTTTT. Residues: CASRRDKNTGELFF.

V usage is TRBV6-6 and J usage is TRBJ2-7; possible D gene TRBD1, 5 bases. V dropped 2 bases and J dropped 2 bases, with 13 bases sitting between them. The CDR3 is 15 residues long. CDR1 is MNHNY and CDR2 is SVGAGI in the germline V gene (reference sequence). In DNA form, the CDR3 reads TGTGCCAGCAGTTACGAGTCAGGGCCAACCTACGAGCAGTACTTC. Translated, it gives CASSYESGPTYEQYF.

This clone was seen once. The chain uses TRBV5-1 and TRBJ2-7; D is undetermined. V lost 0 bases and J 5 bases, leaving 21 bases between the germline ends. The CDR3 is 17 residues long. From germline, CDR1 is SGHRS and CDR2 YFSETQ. CDR3: CASSLAVLGLRGHEQYF. The CDR3 bases are TGCGCCAGCAGCTTGGCCGTCCTGGGTCTCCGAGGCCACGAGCAGTACTTC.

The chain joins TRBV9 to TRBJ1-4; 7 bases are a match to TRBD1. Germline values: CDR1 SGDLS, CDR2 YYNGEE. This CDR3 contains 16 residues. V lost 4 bases and J lost 12; bases outside the gene matches: 18. CDR3 sequence reads: CASSPQGTAAAKELFF. Written as DNA, the CDR3 is TGTGCCAGCAGCCCCCAAGGGACAGCGGCGGCTAAAGAACTGTTTTTT.

The rearrangement links TRBV4-3 to TRBJ1-2; D may be TRBD1 (5 bases). CDR3 length equals 15 residues. In germline, CDR1 is LGHNA, CDR2 YSLEER. Trimming pared 4 bases from V and 3 bases from J, leaving 15 bases between. CDR3 sequence (DNA): TGCGCCAGCAGCCCGGAGCGACAGCTCTACTATGGCTACACCTTC. Translating it yields CASSPERQLYYGYTF.

The V and J genes are TRBV29-1 and TRBJ2-5; 9 positions match TRBD1. J gave up 7 bases and V 5 bases, and 11 bases lay outside the gene matches. Germline loops: CDR1 SQVTM, CDR2 ANQGSEA. The CDR3 runs 14 residues. The CDR3 nucleotides read TGCAGCGTTCCCCCCGGACAGGGGCTGGGGACCCAGTACTTC. Encoded protein: CSVPPGQGLGTQYF.

The chain combines TRBV6-2 or TRBV6-3 with TRBJ2-7; 12 nucleotides agree with TRBD2. This CDR3 is built from 15 residues. Germline trimming cut 3 bases from V and 8 bases from J; bases unmatched to any gene: 8. Germline V gene data show CDR1 as MNHEY and CDR2 as SVGEGT. CDR3 bases: TGTGCCAGCAGTTATTCGGGACTAGCGGGTTCCCAGCAGTACTTC. Translation: CASSYSGLAGSQQYF.

This chain uses TRBV6-4 with TRBJ1-1; D possibly corresponds to TRBD1 (5 bases). The CDR3 runs 14 residues. Germline V gene data show CDR1 as MRHNA and CDR2 as SNTAGT. V was pared by 6 bases and J by 1 base, with 12 bases between. The CDR3 nucleotides read TGTGCCAGCAGCGAACGTGACAGGAACACTGAAGCTTTCTTT. Translated: CASSERDRNTEAFF.

The V and J genes are TRBV28 and TRBJ1-1; no definite D call. Germline lookup yields CDR1 MDHEN and CDR2 SYDVKM. The CDR3 extends over 16 amino acids. V dropped 5 bases and J dropped 3 bases, with 19 bases sitting between them. The CDR3 is CASSPRLIPLDTEAFF. CDR3 DNA: TGTGCCAGCAGTCCTAGACTAATCCCCCTGGACACTGAAGCTTTCTTT. Filled out from reference TRBV28 and TRBJ1-1, the complete variable domain reads DVKVTQSSRYLVKRTGEKVFLECVQDMDHENMFWYRQDPGLGLRLIYFSYDVKMKEKGDIPEGYSVSREKKERFSLILESASTNQTSMYLCASSPRLIPLDTEAFFGQGTRLTVV.

In DNA, the CDR3 is TGTGCCAGCAGCGGGGGACAGGGTGGTGGAGCTTTCTTT. Translating it yields CASSGGQGGGAFF. The chain couples TRBV9 to TRBJ1-1, with TRBD1 identical over 9 bases. The germline V gene encodes CDR1 SGDLS and CDR2 YYNGEE. V was clipped by 3 bases and J by 10 bases; unmatched bases: 7. CDR3 size: 13 residues.

J is TRBJ2-7 and V is TRBV19; 9 bases agree with TRBD1. Germline V lookup: CDR1 LNHDA, CDR2 SQIVND (reference sequence). This CDR3 is 18 amino acids long. V was pared by 11 bases and J by 1 base, with 21 bases of the junction left unmatched. CDR3: CAGRKRGPRTGASYEQYF. CDR3 coding DNA: TGTGCCGGACGCAAAAGGGGCCCACGGACAGGGGCGTCCTACGAGCAGTACTTC.

This clone occurred a few times. In DNA form, the CDR3 reads TGTGCCAGCAGGGTCCGCAATGAGCAGTTCTTC. This encodes CASRVRNEQFF. The chain couples TRBV28 to TRBJ2-1; D gene uncertain. This CDR3 comprises 11 residues. V was pared by 6 bases and J by 6 bases, with 6 bases between. Germline V gene data show CDR1 as MDHEN and CDR2 as SYDVKM.

The rearrangement uses TRBV29-1 and TRBJ1-1, with a weak D call TRBD1 (6 bases). This CDR3 has 12 residues. Germline-derived CDR1 and CDR2 are SQVTM and ANQGSEA. The CDR3 bases are TGCCGGGCAGGGGAGATGAACACTGAAGCTTTCTTT. Protein sequence: CRAGEMNTEAFF.

This clone has just one count. The chain carries TRBV5-1 and TRBJ1-2, with D possibly being TRBD1 (6 bases). This CDR3 comprises 18 residues. The V gene lost 3 bases and the J gene lost 2 bases, with 23 bases spanning the gap. Per the germline V gene, CDR1 is SGHRS and CDR2 is YFSETQ. CDR3 protein: CASSSGDTSGRINYGYTF. CDR3 nucleotides: TGCGCCAGCAGCTCGGGGGACACATCGGGACGAATCAACTATGGCTACACCTTC.

The rearrangement links TRBV6-2 or TRBV6-3 to TRBJ2-1; D gene unclear. The CDR3 is made up of 14 amino acids. Looked up from germline, CDR1 is MNHEY and CDR2 is SVGEGT. V was clipped by 3 bases and J by 4 bases, with 10 bases between them. DNA of the CDR3: TGTGCCAGCAGTTATATACAGACTTACAATGAGCAGTTCTTC. This codes for CASSYIQTYNEQFF.